These T cell receptor beta chains were read from a single sample in a study of blood T cell repertoires in COVID-19. TCRdb keeps only in-frame clones here, not all; method: immunoSEQ multiplex PCR. This table holds over 100,000 clones, around 82% found once. Material: peripheral blood. These receptors originate from a woman aged 45-60 years with acute or convalescent COVID-19. The CDR3 runs from the conserved cysteine through the conserved F or W. The order of the fields is V gene, J gene, D gene, clone size, CDR3 protein, CDR3 DNA. A D gene is named only where the DNA matches it firmly. Clone size is given for some rows only: seen once, a few or many times, or a class if the clone is expanded.

v_gene: TRBV6-6
j_gene: TRBJ1-1
d_gene: NA
abundance: NA
CDR3aa: CASSYSNVGGAFF
CDR3nt: TGTGCCAGCAGTTACTCGAATGTCGGGGGAGCTTTCTTT

v_gene: TRBV30
j_gene: TRBJ1-5
d_gene: TRBD1
abundance: NA
CDR3aa: CAWRARTGGDTQPQHF
CDR3nt: TGTGCCTGGAGGGCCCGGACAGGGGGGGATACTCAGCCCCAGCATTTT

v_gene: TRBV11-1
j_gene: TRBJ2-1
d_gene: TRBD2
abundance: NA
CDR3aa: CASSLAGTTNEQFF
CDR3nt: TGTGCCAGCAGCTTAGCCGGGACTACCAATGAGCAGTTCTTC

v_gene: TRBV11-2
j_gene: TRBJ2-1
d_gene: TRBD2
abundance: NA
CDR3aa: CASSFGGGAGGEQFF
CDR3nt: TGTGCCAGCAGCTTCGGCGGGGGGGCCGGGGGTGAGCAGTTCTTC

v_gene: TRBV19
j_gene: TRBJ2-7
d_gene: TRBD1
abundance: NA
CDR3aa: CASSPQPGGQGRSEQYF
CDR3nt: TGTGCCAGTAGTCCTCAACCAGGGGGACAGGGTAGAAGCGAGCAGTACTTC

v_gene: TRBV2
j_gene: TRBJ2-7
d_gene: TRBD1
abundance: NA
CDR3aa: CASSPQGASYEQYF
CDR3nt: TGTGCCAGCAGTCCCCAGGGGGCGTCCTACGAGCAGTACTTC

v_gene: TRBV5-7
j_gene: TRBJ1-2
d_gene: NA
abundance: NA
CDR3aa: CASFPVGAGRNYGYTF
CDR3nt: TGTGCCAGCTTTCCCGTGGGGGCAGGGCGAAACTATGGCTACACCTTC

v_gene: TRBV18
j_gene: TRBJ1-1
d_gene: NA
abundance: NA
CDR3aa: CASSPNGVGTEAFF
CDR3nt: TGTGCCAGCTCACCCAACGGGGTGGGCACTGAAGCTTTCTTT

v_gene: TRBV10-3
j_gene: TRBJ2-3
d_gene: NA
abundance: few
CDR3aa: CAISEPTGGGLTDTQYF
CDR3nt: TGTGCCATCAGTGAGCCCACGGGCGGGGGCCTCACAGATACGCAGTATTTT

v_gene: TRBV2
j_gene: TRBJ1-2
d_gene: NA
abundance: NA
CDR3aa: CASSEAGVPYGYTF
CDR3nt: TGTGCCAGCAGTGAGGCAGGGGTACCATATGGCTACACCTTC

v_gene: TRBV2
j_gene: TRBJ1-4
d_gene: NA
abundance: NA
CDR3aa: CASSRSRGTNEKLFF
CDR3nt: TGTGCCAGCAGTCGGAGCCGGGGAACTAATGAAAAACTGTTTTTT

v_gene: TRBV19
j_gene: TRBJ1-1
d_gene: TRBD1
abundance: NA
CDR3aa: CASSKNRGTAQNTEAFF
CDR3nt: TGTGCCAGTAGCAAAAATCGAGGGACAGCGCAGAACACTGAAGCTTTCTTT

v_gene: TRBV9
j_gene: TRBJ1-1
d_gene: TRBD1
abundance: NA
CDR3aa: CASSPGTGVGRIPEAFF
CDR3nt: TGTGCCAGCAGCCCCGGGACAGGGGTGGGAAGGATCCCTGAAGCTTTCTTT

v_gene: TRBV7-3
j_gene: TRBJ2-1
d_gene: NA
abundance: NA
CDR3aa: CASSFSGREQFF
CDR3nt: TGTGCCAGCAGCTTTTCGGGTCGTGAGCAGTTCTTC

v_gene: TRBV5-1
j_gene: TRBJ2-7
d_gene: NA
abundance: NA
CDR3aa: CASSLQGYEQYF
CDR3nt: TGCGCCAGCAGCTTACAGGGTTACGAGCAGTACTTC

v_gene: TRBV5-4
j_gene: TRBJ1-2
d_gene: NA
abundance: few
CDR3aa: CASSLAGANYGYTF
CDR3nt: TGTGCCAGCAGCTTGGCCGGGGCTAACTATGGCTACACCTTC

v_gene: TRBV9
j_gene: TRBJ1-1
d_gene: NA
abundance: NA
CDR3aa: CASSATTINTEAFF
CDR3nt: TGTGCCAGCAGCGCAACGACAATCAACACTGAAGCTTTCTTT

v_gene: TRBV2
j_gene: TRBJ2-2
d_gene: TRBD1
abundance: NA
CDR3aa: CASSGDSQAPNTGELFF
CDR3nt: TGTGCCAGCAGTGGGGACAGCCAAGCTCCGAACACCGGGGAGCTGTTTTTT

v_gene: TRBV6-5
j_gene: TRBJ2-3
d_gene: TRBD2
abundance: once
CDR3aa: CASRTLRGGTDTQYF
CDR3nt: TGTGCCAGCAGAACCCTACGGGGGGGGACAGATACGCAGTATTTT

v_gene: TRBV5-1
j_gene: TRBJ2-7
d_gene: TRBD1
abundance: NA
CDR3aa: CASSSGQGVSYEQYF
CDR3nt: TGCGCCAGCAGCTCAGGACAGGGGGTTTCCTACGAGCAGTACTTC

v_gene: TRBV19
j_gene: TRBJ1-4
d_gene: NA
abundance: NA
CDR3aa: CATQQSPGSSNEKLFF
CDR3nt: TGTGCCACCCAACAGTCGCCAGGGTCCTCAAATGAAAAACTGTTTTTT

v_gene: TRBV19
j_gene: TRBJ1-5
d_gene: NA
abundance: NA
CDR3aa: CASSIRRGGQPQHF
CDR3nt: TGTGCCAGTAGTATAAGGAGGGGAGGGCAGCCCCAGCATTTT

v_gene: TRBV5-1
j_gene: TRBJ1-2
d_gene: NA
abundance: NA
CDR3aa: CASSLSVTLNYGYTF
CDR3nt: TGCGCCAGCAGCTTGTCCGTGACATTGAACTATGGCTACACCTTC

v_gene: TRBV10-3
j_gene: TRBJ1-3
d_gene: NA
abundance: once
CDR3aa: CAISVREEAPGNTIYF
CDR3nt: TGTGCCATCAGTGTTCGTGAAGAAGCGCCTGGAAACACCATATATTTT

v_gene: TRBV12-3/TRBV12-4
j_gene: TRBJ1-1
d_gene: NA
abundance: NA
CDR3aa: CASSPPRGAAFF
CDR3nt: TGTGCCAGCAGTCCTCCCCGCGGGGCAGCTTTCTTT

v_gene: TRBV4-1
j_gene: TRBJ1-4
d_gene: NA
abundance: NA
CDR3aa: CASSQEGRGGGTNEKLFF
CDR3nt: TGCGCCAGCAGCCAAGAGGGGAGGGGTGGTGGAACTAATGAAAAACTGTTTTTT

v_gene: TRBV6-5
j_gene: TRBJ2-7
d_gene: TRBD2
abundance: NA
CDR3aa: CASTTTSGGYEQYF
CDR3nt: TGTGCCAGCACCACGACTAGCGGGGGGTACGAGCAGTACTTC

v_gene: TRBV9
j_gene: TRBJ1-3
d_gene: NA
abundance: few
CDR3aa: CASSVAPQGSSGNTIYF
CDR3nt: TGTGCCAGCAGCGTAGCCCCACAGGGTAGCTCTGGAAACACCATATATTTT

v_gene: TRBV18
j_gene: TRBJ1-1
d_gene: NA
abundance: NA
CDR3aa: CASSLGGNTEAFF
CDR3nt: TGTGCCAGCTCACTGGGGGGAAACACTGAAGCTTTCTTT

v_gene: TRBV2
j_gene: TRBJ1-2
d_gene: NA
abundance: NA
CDR3aa: CAVQADGLPLYGYTF
CDR3nt: TGTGCCGTCCAAGCAGATGGGCTACCTCTTTATGGCTACACCTTC

v_gene: TRBV10-2
j_gene: TRBJ1-5
d_gene: TRBD1
abundance: NA
CDR3aa: CASSANRGINQPQHF
CDR3nt: TGCGCCAGCAGTGCGAACAGGGGGATAAATCAGCCCCAGCATTTT

v_gene: TRBV24-1
j_gene: TRBJ1-5
d_gene: TRBD1
abundance: NA
CDR3aa: CATQSSGGQPQHF
CDR3nt: TGTGCCACCCAGTCCTCAGGGGGTCAGCCCCAGCATTTT

v_gene: TRBV6-5
j_gene: TRBJ1-5
d_gene: NA
abundance: NA
CDR3aa: CAITGQRNQPQHF
CDR3nt: TGTGCCATCACCGGACAGCGCAATCAGCCCCAGCATTTT

v_gene: TRBV2
j_gene: TRBJ1-5
d_gene: NA
abundance: few
CDR3aa: CASDPTGSEQPQHF
CDR3nt: TGTGCCAGCGACCCGACGGGAAGTGAGCAGCCCCAGCATTTT

v_gene: TRBV3-1/TRBV3-2
j_gene: TRBJ2-3
d_gene: NA
abundance: NA
CDR3aa: CASSQVVANTQYF
CDR3nt: TGTGCCAGCAGCCAAGTTGTAGCGAATACGCAGTATTTT

v_gene: TRBV7-9
j_gene: TRBJ1-2
d_gene: TRBD1
abundance: NA
CDR3aa: CASSLGQGGGYTF
CDR3nt: TGTGCCAGCAGCTTGGGACAGGGAGGTGGCTACACCTTC

v_gene: TRBV5-1
j_gene: TRBJ2-3
d_gene: NA
abundance: NA
CDR3aa: CASDVGTSTDTQYF
CDR3nt: TGCGCCAGCGATGTGGGGACTAGCACAGATACGCAGTATTTT

v_gene: TRBV29-1
j_gene: TRBJ1-2
d_gene: NA
abundance: NA
CDR3aa: CSGLGGGSDGYTF
CDR3nt: TGCAGCGGCCTAGGCGGGGGGTCGGATGGCTACACCTTC

v_gene: TRBV4-2
j_gene: TRBJ1-3
d_gene: TRBD1
abundance: NA
CDR3aa: CASSQRVGQGITGIYF
CDR3nt: TGTGCCAGCAGCCAACGGGTGGGACAGGGCATAACGGGCATATATTTT

v_gene: TRBV6-5
j_gene: TRBJ1-6
d_gene: NA
abundance: NA
CDR3aa: CASSGQLLNSPLHF
CDR3nt: TGTGCCAGCAGCGGACAACTCCTTAATTCACCCCTCCACTTT

v_gene: TRBV9
j_gene: TRBJ2-1
d_gene: TRBD2
abundance: NA
CDR3aa: CASSVGASGLAKDNEQFF
CDR3nt: TGTGCCAGCAGCGTAGGAGCCTCGGGACTAGCGAAAGACAATGAGCAGTTCTTC

v_gene: TRBV7-8
j_gene: TRBJ1-2
d_gene: TRBD1
abundance: NA
CDR3aa: CASSLKGGQSYGYTF
CDR3nt: TGTGCCAGCAGCTTAAAGGGGGGACAGAGCTATGGCTACACCTTC

v_gene: TRBV15
j_gene: TRBJ2-1
d_gene: TRBD2
abundance: NA
CDR3aa: CATSRDLTSGGGSYNEQFF
CDR3nt: TGTGCCACCAGCAGAGATCTGACTAGCGGGGGGGGTTCCTACAATGAGCAGTTCTTC

v_gene: TRBV6-5
j_gene: TRBJ1-4
d_gene: NA
abundance: once
CDR3aa: CASGRKTANEKLFF
CDR3nt: TGTGCCAGCGGCCGTAAGACAGCTAATGAAAAACTGTTTTTT

v_gene: TRBV24-1
j_gene: TRBJ2-1
d_gene: NA
abundance: once
CDR3aa: CATSDYQELVF
CDR3nt: TGTGCCACCAGTGATTATCAGGAATTGGTCTTC

v_gene: TRBV6-1
j_gene: TRBJ1-5
d_gene: NA
abundance: NA
CDR3aa: CASSEARNQPQHF
CDR3nt: TGTGCCAGCAGTGAAGCGCGAAATCAGCCCCAGCATTTT

v_gene: TRBV5-1
j_gene: TRBJ1-6
d_gene: NA
abundance: NA
CDR3aa: CASSREIYNSPLHF
CDR3nt: TGCGCCAGCAGCCGAGAAATTTATAATTCACCCCTCCACTTT

v_gene: TRBV9
j_gene: TRBJ1-4
d_gene: NA
abundance: NA
CDR3aa: CASSPEDAGHEKLFF
CDR3nt: TGTGCCAGCAGCCCAGAGGATGCGGGGCATGAAAAACTGTTTTTT

v_gene: TRBV9
j_gene: TRBJ1-2
d_gene: TRBD1
abundance: NA
CDR3aa: CASTSFSVGGAGGYTF
CDR3nt: TGTGCCAGCACCTCCTTTTCAGTAGGGGGCGCGGGTGGCTACACCTTC

v_gene: TRBV5-1
j_gene: TRBJ2-1
d_gene: NA
abundance: NA
CDR3aa: CASSRLTGPPGDEQFF
CDR3nt: TGCGCCAGCAGCCGCCTCACAGGCCCGCCTGGGGATGAGCAGTTCTTC

v_gene: TRBV6-4
j_gene: TRBJ1-1
d_gene: TRBD1
abundance: NA
CDR3aa: CASSPTGTTEAFF
CDR3nt: TGTGCCAGCAGTCCGACAGGGACCACTGAAGCTTTCTTT

v_gene: TRBV6-5
j_gene: TRBJ1-5
d_gene: TRBD1
abundance: NA
CDR3aa: CASRPGQLNQPQHF
CDR3nt: TGTGCCAGCAGGCCGGGACAGCTCAATCAGCCCCAGCATTTT

v_gene: TRBV6-1
j_gene: TRBJ2-3
d_gene: TRBD2
abundance: NA
CDR3aa: CASSDGGALDTQYF
CDR3nt: TGTGCCAGCAGTGACGGGGGGGCGTTAGATACGCAGTATTTT

v_gene: TRBV7-3
j_gene: TRBJ1-1
d_gene: NA
abundance: NA
CDR3aa: CASSSSGKTEAFF
CDR3nt: TGTGCCAGCAGCTCATCCGGGAAGACTGAAGCTTTCTTT

v_gene: TRBV3-1/TRBV3-2
j_gene: TRBJ1-2
d_gene: TRBD1
abundance: NA
CDR3aa: CASSHLLQGQGARGYTF
CDR3nt: TGTGCCAGCAGCCACCTCCTGCAGGGACAGGGGGCTCGGGGCTACACCTTC

v_gene: TRBV3-1/TRBV3-2
j_gene: TRBJ2-2
d_gene: NA
abundance: NA
CDR3aa: CASSRTTGANTGELFF
CDR3nt: TGTGCCAGCAGCCGTACTACAGGAGCGAACACCGGGGAGCTGTTTTTT

v_gene: TRBV5-1
j_gene: TRBJ2-7
d_gene: NA
abundance: NA
CDR3aa: CASSLAPGGEQYF
CDR3nt: TGCGCCAGCAGCTTGGCCCCCGGGGGCGAGCAGTACTTC

v_gene: TRBV19
j_gene: TRBJ1-3
d_gene: NA
abundance: NA
CDR3aa: CASSKGGIYSGNTIYF
CDR3nt: TGTGCCAGTAGTAAGGGAGGAATCTACTCTGGAAACACCATATATTTT

v_gene: TRBV30
j_gene: TRBJ1-2
d_gene: TRBD1
abundance: NA
CDR3aa: CALQGVSNYGYTF
CDR3nt: TGTGCCTTGCAGGGGGTATCTAACTATGGCTACACCTTC